This T cell receptor beta chain was recorded in a study of patients and donors after allogeneic stem cell transplantation. The sample holds a few counts of this clonotype. V was cut by 1 base and J by 1 base, with 10 bases left in between. The CDR3 has 15 residues. Germline V gene data show CDR1 as MDHEN and CDR2 as SYDVKM. TCRdb re-called the RT-PCR reads through MiXCR, storing one row per CDR3 protein. The repertoire has roughly 200,000 distinct CDR3 sequences, around 41% of them found once; the top ten carry less than 40%. This clonotype was obtained from a human donor who was either an allogeneic HSCT recipient or a stem cell or donor lymphocyte infusion donor (not recorded which). It is not recorded whose cells these are; they may come from a transplant donor. Material for sequencing was blood, either unsorted or a sorted T cell fraction (not recorded which). This chain joins TRBV28 and TRBJ1-1, with D possibly being TRBD1 (5 bases). For the CDR3, the DNA is TGTGCCAGCAGTTTATTGCCGGGGGAGAACACTGAAGCTTTCTTT. This translates into CASSLLPGENTEAFF.